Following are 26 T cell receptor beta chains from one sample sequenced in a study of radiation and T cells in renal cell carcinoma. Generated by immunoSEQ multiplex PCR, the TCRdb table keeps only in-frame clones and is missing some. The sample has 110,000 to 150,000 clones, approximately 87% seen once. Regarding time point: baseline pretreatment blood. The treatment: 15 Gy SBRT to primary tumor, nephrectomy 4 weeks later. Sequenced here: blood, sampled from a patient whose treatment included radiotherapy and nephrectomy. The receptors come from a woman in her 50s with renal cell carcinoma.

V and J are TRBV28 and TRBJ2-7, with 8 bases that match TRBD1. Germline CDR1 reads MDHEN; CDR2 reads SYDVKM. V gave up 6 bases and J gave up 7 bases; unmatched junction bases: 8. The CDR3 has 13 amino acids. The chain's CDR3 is CASRRGQGGEQYF. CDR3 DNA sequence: TGTGCCAGCAGGCGAGGACAGGGCGGGGAGCAGTACTTC. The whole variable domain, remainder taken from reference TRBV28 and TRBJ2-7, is DVKVTQSSRYLVKRTGEKVFLECVQDMDHENMFWYRQDPGLGLRLIYFSYDVKMKEKGDIPEGYSVSREKKERFSLILESASTNQTSMYLCASRRGQGGEQYFGPGTRLTVT.

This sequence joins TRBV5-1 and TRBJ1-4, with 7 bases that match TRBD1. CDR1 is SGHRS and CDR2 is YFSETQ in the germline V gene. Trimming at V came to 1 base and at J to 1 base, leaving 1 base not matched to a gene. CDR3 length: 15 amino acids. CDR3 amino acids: CASSLTGETNEKLFF. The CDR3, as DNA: TGCGCCAGCAGCTTGACAGGGGAAACTAATGAAAAACTGTTTTTT. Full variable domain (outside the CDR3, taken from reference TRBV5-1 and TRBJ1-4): KAGVTQTPRYLIKTRGQQVTLSCSPISGHRSVSWYQQTPGQGLQFLFEYFSETQRNKGNFPGRFSGRQFSNSRSEMNVSTLELGDSALYLCASSLTGETNEKLFFGSGTQLSVL.

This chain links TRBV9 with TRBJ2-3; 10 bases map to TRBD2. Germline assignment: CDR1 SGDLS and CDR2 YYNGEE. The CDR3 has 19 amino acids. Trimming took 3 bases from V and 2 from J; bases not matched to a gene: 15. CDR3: CASSGNPRTSGSYTDTQYF. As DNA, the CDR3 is TGTGCCAGCAGCGGGAACCCCCGGACTAGCGGCTCCTACACAGATACGCAGTATTTT.

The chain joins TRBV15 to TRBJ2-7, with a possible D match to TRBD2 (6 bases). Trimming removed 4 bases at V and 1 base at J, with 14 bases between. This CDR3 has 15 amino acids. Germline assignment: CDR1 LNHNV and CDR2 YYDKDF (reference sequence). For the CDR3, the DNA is TGTGCCACCAGCAAGGGCGGGGCAGGGTCCTACGAGCAGTACTTC. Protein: CATSKGGAGSYEQYF.

CDR3 sequence reads: CASTMTSGEQFF. The CDR3 DNA reads TGTGCCAGCACTATGACTAGCGGTGAGCAGTTCTTC. The genes are TRBV5-6 and TRBJ2-1; TRBD2 matches at 9 bases. Losses at the gene ends were 6 bases for V and 9 bases for J; bases not matched to a gene: 4. The CDR3 covers 12 residues. Germline V gives CDR1 SGHDT, CDR2 YYEEEE.

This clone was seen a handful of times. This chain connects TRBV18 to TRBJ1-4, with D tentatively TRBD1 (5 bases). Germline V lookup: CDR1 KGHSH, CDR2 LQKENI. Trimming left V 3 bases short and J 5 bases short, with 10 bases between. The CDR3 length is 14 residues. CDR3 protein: CASSPGASNEKLFF. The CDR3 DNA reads TGTGCCAGCTCACCTGGGGCCTCCAATGAAAAACTGTTTTTT.

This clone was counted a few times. CDR3 amino acids: CASSPTGAVFPLHF. In DNA form, the CDR3 reads TGTGCCAGCAGCCCCACCGGGGCCGTATTCCCCCTCCACTTT. This sequence joins TRBV5-5 and TRBJ1-6; TRBD1 is a possible D gene (5 bases). Germline lookup yields CDR1 SGHKS and CDR2 YYEKEE (reference sequence). The germline V and J ends were trimmed by 4 bases and 13 bases, with 18 bases remaining between them. The CDR3 is 14 residues long. Drawing the rest from reference TRBV5-5 and TRBJ1-6, the complete variable domain is DAGVTQSPTHLIKTRGQQVTLRCSPISGHKSVSWYQQVLGQGPQFIFQYYEKEERGRGNFPDRFSARQFPNYSSELNVNALLLGDSALYLCASSPTGAVFPLHFGNGTRLTVT.

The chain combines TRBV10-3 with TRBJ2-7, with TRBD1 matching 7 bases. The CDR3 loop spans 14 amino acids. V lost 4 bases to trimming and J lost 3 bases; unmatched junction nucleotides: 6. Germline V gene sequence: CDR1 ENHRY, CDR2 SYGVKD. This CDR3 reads CAISGQGGIYEQYF. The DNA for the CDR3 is TGTGCCATCAGTGGACAGGGTGGGATCTACGAGCAGTACTTC.

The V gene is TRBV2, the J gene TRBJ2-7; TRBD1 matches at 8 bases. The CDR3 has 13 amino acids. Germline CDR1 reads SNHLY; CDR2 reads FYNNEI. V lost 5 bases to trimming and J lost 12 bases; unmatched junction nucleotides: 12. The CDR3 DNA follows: TGTGCCAGCAGTAACGGACAGGGCCTTATGGGGTACTTC. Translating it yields CASSNGQGLMGYF.

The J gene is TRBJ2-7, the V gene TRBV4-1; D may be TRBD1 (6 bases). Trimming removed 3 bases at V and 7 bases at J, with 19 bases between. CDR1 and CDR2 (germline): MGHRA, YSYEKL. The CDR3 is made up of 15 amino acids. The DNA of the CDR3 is TGCGCCAGCAGCCACCCGGGACACACCATCCGGGAGCAGTACTTC. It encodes CASSHPGHTIREQYF.

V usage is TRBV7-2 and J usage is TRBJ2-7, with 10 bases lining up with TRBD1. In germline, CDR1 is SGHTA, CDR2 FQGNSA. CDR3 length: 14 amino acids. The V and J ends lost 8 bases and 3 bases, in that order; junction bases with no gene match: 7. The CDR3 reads CASAGTGDFYEQYF. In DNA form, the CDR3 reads TGTGCCAGCGCCGGGACAGGGGACTTCTACGAGCAGTACTTC.

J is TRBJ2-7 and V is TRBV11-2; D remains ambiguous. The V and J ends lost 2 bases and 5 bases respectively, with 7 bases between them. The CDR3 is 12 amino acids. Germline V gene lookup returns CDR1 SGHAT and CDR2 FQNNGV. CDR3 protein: CASSLRPDEQYF. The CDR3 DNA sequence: TGTGCCAGCAGCTTAAGACCCGACGAGCAGTACTTC.

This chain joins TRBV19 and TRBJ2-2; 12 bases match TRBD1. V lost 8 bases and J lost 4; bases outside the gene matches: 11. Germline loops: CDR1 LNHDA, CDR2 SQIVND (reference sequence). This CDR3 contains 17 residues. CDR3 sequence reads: CASLPGQGAESTGELFF. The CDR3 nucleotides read TGTGCCAGTCTACCGGGACAGGGGGCTGAGAGCACCGGGGAGCTGTTTTTT.

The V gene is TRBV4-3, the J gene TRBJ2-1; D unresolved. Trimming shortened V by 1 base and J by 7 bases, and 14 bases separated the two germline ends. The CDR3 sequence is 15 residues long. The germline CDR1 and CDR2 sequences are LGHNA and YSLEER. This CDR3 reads CASSQVVMQSNEQFF. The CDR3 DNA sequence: TGCGCCAGCAGCCAAGTGGTTATGCAATCGAATGAGCAGTTCTTC.

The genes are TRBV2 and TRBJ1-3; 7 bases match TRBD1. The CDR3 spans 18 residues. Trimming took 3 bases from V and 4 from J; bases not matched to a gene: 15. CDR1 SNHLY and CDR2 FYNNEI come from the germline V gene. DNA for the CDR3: TGTGCCAGCAGTGATTCCGGGACAGAGAGTTTTAGAGGAAACACCATATATTTT. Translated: CASSDSGTESFRGNTIYF.

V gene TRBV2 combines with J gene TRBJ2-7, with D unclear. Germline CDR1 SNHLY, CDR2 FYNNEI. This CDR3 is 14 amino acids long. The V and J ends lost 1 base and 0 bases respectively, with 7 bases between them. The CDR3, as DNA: TGTGCCAGCAGTGAAGTCAGGAGCTCCTACGAGCAGTACTTC. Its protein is CASSEVRSSYEQYF.

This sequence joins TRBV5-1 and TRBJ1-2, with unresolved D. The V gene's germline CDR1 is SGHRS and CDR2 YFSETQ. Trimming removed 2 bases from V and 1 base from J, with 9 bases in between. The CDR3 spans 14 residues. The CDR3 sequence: CASSLSRLNYGYTF. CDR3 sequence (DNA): TGCGCCAGCAGCTTATCTCGGCTTAACTATGGCTACACCTTC.

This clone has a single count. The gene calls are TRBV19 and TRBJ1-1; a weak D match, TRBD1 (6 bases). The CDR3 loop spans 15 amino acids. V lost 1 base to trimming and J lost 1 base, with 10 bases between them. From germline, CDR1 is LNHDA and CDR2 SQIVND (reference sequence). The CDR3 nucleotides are TGTGCCAGTAGTATAGGGGCAGGGGAGAACACTGAAGCTTTCTTT. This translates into CASSIGAGENTEAFF.

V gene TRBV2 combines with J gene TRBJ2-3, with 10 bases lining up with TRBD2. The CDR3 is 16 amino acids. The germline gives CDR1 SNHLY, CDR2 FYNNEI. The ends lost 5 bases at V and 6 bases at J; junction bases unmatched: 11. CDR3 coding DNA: TGTGCCAGCAGTAGGAGCGGGGGGGCTACGGCGGATACGCAGTATTTT. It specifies CASSRSGGATADTQYF.

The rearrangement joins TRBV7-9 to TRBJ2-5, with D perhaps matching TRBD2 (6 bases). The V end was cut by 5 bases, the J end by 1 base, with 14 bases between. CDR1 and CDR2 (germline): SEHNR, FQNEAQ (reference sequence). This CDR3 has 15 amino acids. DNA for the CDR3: TGTGCCAGCAGCGGGGAGGCGGGGAGCCAAGAGACCCAGTACTTC. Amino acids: CASSGEAGSQETQYF. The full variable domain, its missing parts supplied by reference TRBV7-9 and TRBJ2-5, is DTGVSQNPRHKITKRGQNVTFRCDPISEHNRLYWYRQTLGQGPEFLTYFQNEAQLEKSRLLSDRFSAERPKGSFSTLEIQRTEQGDSAMYLCASSGEAGSQETQYFGPGTRLLVL.

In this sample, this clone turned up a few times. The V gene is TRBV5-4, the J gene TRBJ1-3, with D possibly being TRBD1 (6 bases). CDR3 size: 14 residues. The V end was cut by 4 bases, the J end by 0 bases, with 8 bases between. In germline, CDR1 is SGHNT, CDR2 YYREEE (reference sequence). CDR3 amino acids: CASSRTDSGNTIYF. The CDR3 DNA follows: TGTGCCAGCAGCCGGACAGACTCTGGAAACACCATATATTTT.

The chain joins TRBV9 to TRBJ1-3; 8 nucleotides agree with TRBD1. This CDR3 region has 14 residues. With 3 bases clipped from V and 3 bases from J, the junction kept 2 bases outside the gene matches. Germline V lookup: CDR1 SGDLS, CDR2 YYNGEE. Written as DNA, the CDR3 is TGTGCCAGCAGCGCCGGACAGGGTGGAAACACCATATATTTT. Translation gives CASSAGQGGNTIYF.

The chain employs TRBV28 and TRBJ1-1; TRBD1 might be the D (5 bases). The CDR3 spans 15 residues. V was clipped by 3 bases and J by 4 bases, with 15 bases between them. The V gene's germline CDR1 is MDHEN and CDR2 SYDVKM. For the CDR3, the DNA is TGTGCCAGCAGTTTGGTGATCGGGGGACGCACTGAAGCTTTCTTT. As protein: CASSLVIGGRTEAFF.

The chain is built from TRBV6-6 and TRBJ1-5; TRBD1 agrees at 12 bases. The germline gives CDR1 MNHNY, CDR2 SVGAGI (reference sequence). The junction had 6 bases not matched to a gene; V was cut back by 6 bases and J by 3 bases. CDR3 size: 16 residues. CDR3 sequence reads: CASRAGTGGSNQPQHF. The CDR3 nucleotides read TGTGCCAGCAGAGCCGGGACAGGGGGCTCCAATCAGCCCCAGCATTTT.

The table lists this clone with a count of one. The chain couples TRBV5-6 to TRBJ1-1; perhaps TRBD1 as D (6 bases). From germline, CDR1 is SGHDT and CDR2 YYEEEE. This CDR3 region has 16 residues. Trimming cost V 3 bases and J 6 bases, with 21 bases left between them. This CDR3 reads CASSSLSGGRMAEAFF. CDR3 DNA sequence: TGTGCCAGCAGCTCCTTGTCTGGGGGGCGCATGGCTGAAGCTTTCTTT. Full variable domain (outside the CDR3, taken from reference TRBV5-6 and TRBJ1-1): DAGVTQSPTHLIKTRGQQVTLRCSPKSGHDTVSWYQQALGQGPQFIFQYYEEEERQRGNFPDRFSGHQFPNYSSELNVNALLLGDSALYLCASSSLSGGRMAEAFFGQGTRLTVV.

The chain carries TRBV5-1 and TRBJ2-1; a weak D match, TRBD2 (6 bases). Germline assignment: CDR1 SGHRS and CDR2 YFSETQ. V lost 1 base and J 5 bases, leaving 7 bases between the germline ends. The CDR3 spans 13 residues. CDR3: CASSLRGDNEQFF. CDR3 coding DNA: TGCGCCAGCAGCTTGCGCGGGGACAATGAGCAGTTCTTC.